The present entry profiles one T cell receptor (beta chain) with its context. Which antigen it targets is not known. Per-base qualities were not stored, and no clone one base away is much larger. In this study, focal radiation therapy paired with CTLA-4 blockade (ipilimumab) was tested in patients who had chemo-refractory metastatic non-small-cell lung cancer. The sample belongs to a study of radiotherapy plus CTLA-4 blockade in lung cancer (dated by TCRdb to 2016 to 2019). For the wider study: Objective responses were observed in about 17% of enrolled patients, and disease control was achieved in approximately 29%.

What the study reported, not specific to this receptor: After treatment with radiotherapy and ipilimumab, TCR clones that originated in tumors expanded in peripheral blood. Early dynamic changes in blood T cell clones, together with increased serum interferon-beta after radiation, were reported as the strongest predictors of response.

V is pruned by 3 bases and J by 4 bases, leaving 5 bases of the junction without a gene match. Per the germline V gene, MGHDK is the CDR1 and SYGVNS is the CDR2. CDR3 length: 16 amino acids, cysteine to phenylalanine. The DNA shown is the 48-base CDR3, in frame from base 1. The protocol used for the library was the immunoSEQ multiplex PCR assay. In TCRdb, the immuneACCESS table is reduced to in-frame sequences with V and J assigned. These tables do not hold every clone; where another copy was compared, an unresolved V gene accounts for under half, and the others remain unexplained. A total of about 41,000 clones appear in this sample, roughly three quarters of them only once. The ten largest make up approximately 8.8% of the sample.

This chain joins TRBV25-1 to TRBJ2-6, with TRBD2 matching 8 junction bases. The specimen was peripheral blood, collected from a patient treated with radiotherapy plus ipilimumab. This receptor was taken from a human donor with non-small cell lung cancer who had stable disease on radiotherapy plus ipilimumab. CDR3 protein: CASSEAGRAGANVLTF. The bases are TGTGCCAGCAGTGAGGCCGGGAGGGCCGGGGCCAACGTCCTGACTTTC.